Sequencing of this TCR beta chain was carried out in a study of T cell responses to AZD1222 COVID-19 vaccine. Trimming took 7 bases from V and 3 from J, leaving 3 bases between them. Per germline, CDR1 ENHRY and CDR2 SYGVKD. The CDR3 sequence is 11 residues long. General study results and limits: Spike-specific TCRs gained breadth and depth after people received two AZD1222 doses. The number of AZD1222 recipients seropositive at baseline was only five or six.

Libraries were prepared by immunoSEQ multiplex PCR; TCRdb keeps only in-frame clonotypes and omits some of them. The sample lists 150,000 to 200,000 clones, 88% seen once, with about 8% in the top ten. On this clone: Its antigen is not identified.

This sequence originates from an adult in good health. Sequencing used peripheral blood, obtained on day 0 of AZD1222 vaccination. The V and J genes are TRBV10-3 and TRBJ2-2; unclear D gene. The CDR3 sequence: CAIKDTGELFF. CDR3 in DNA: TGTGCCATCAAGGACACCGGGGAGCTGTTTTTT.